Presented here are 17 T cell receptor beta chains from one specimen sequenced in a study of cytomegalovirus exposure and HLA in healthy donors. The assay was immunoSEQ multiplex PCR, and TCRdb's table has in-frame clones only and misses some. Here the sample spans tens of thousands of clones, about 87% being singletons. The sequencing sample was made of PBMCs. The source is a woman aged 18-29 years in good health and CMV-seropositive.

The genes are TRBV5-6 and TRBJ1-4; 8 positions match TRBD1. The CDR3 is 16 residues long. The germline CDR1 and CDR2 sequences are SGHDT and YYEEEE. The V and J ends lost 1 base and 8 bases, in that order; junction bases with no gene match: 10. The CDR3 nucleotides are TGTGCCAGCAGCTTGTTTGAGACAGGGGATCGGGAAAAACTGTTTTTT. Amino acid sequence: CASSLFETGDREKLFF.

This chain connects TRBV9 to TRBJ1-1; D is perhaps TRBD1 (6 bases). Looked up from germline, CDR1 is SGDLS and CDR2 is YYNGEE. CDR3 size: 16 residues. Trimming removed 3 bases from V and 1 base from J, with 16 bases in between. CDR3: CASSAGIDRPNTEAFF. The CDR3 bases are TGTGCCAGCAGCGCGGGAATAGACAGGCCGAACACTGAAGCTTTCTTT.

This sequence joins TRBV7-2 and TRBJ2-5; 10 positions agree with TRBD1. The CDR3 has 19 amino acids. Germline-derived CDR1 and CDR2 are SGHTA and FQGNSA. V was pared by 2 bases and J by 4 bases, with 16 bases of the junction left unmatched. The CDR3 DNA sequence: TGTGCCAGCAGCTTAAGGTCCGGGACAGGGGTATTAAAGATAGAGACCCAGTACTTC. Translating it yields CASSLRSGTGVLKIETQYF.

The chain couples TRBV27 to TRBJ1-3; 8 bases are a match to TRBD1. This CDR3 is 15 amino acids long. Per the germline V gene, CDR1 is MNHEY and CDR2 is SMNVEV (reference sequence). V shed 5 bases and J 2 bases; nucleotides not matched to a gene: 5. Here the CDR3 reads CASSTGRGPGNTIYF. In DNA form, the CDR3 reads TGTGCCAGCAGTACGGGCAGGGGGCCTGGAAACACCATATATTTT.

This clone occurred once. In DNA, the CDR3 is TGTGCCAGTAAACAGACAGGTCAGTCTCAGCCCCAGCATTTT. It codes for CASKQTGQSQPQHF. V and J are TRBV19 and TRBJ1-5; D may be TRBD1 (6 bases). The CDR3 is 14 residues long. Germline CDR1 LNHDA, CDR2 SQIVND (reference sequence). Trimming removed 7 bases from V and 6 bases from J, with 16 bases in between.

The chain combines TRBV28 with TRBJ2-1, with no clear D. There are 12 residues in the CDR3. Deletions cut 6 bases from V and 8 bases from J, with 11 bases between. The germline gives CDR1 MDHEN, CDR2 SYDVKM. The CDR3 DNA is TGTGCCAGCAGCCTTACTAAGGATGAGCAGTTCTTC. This gives the protein CASSLTKDEQFF.

The rearrangement uses TRBV2 and TRBJ2-4, with a weak D call TRBD2 (5 bases). The germline V and J ends were trimmed by 8 bases and 2 bases, with 16 bases remaining between them. The CDR3 runs to 15 residues. Germline CDR1 is SNHLY and CDR2 is FYNNEI. CDR3 residues: CASEEGNGTKNIQYF. In DNA form, the CDR3 reads TGTGCCAGCGAAGAGGGTAACGGGACCAAAAACATTCAGTACTTC.

The chain links TRBV6-6 to TRBJ1-1, with D possibly TRBD1 on 6 matching bases. CDR3 length equals 15 residues. The V end was cut by 2 bases, the J end by 7 bases, with 17 bases between. Germline V gene sequence: CDR1 MNHNY, CDR2 SVGAGI (reference sequence). CDR3 sequence (DNA): TGTGCCAGCAGTTACAGTTCTGGGGGCGCCTTTGAAGCTTTCTTT. Translating gives CASSYSSGGAFEAFF.

CDR3 sequence reads: CASSYSPDTQYF. The CDR3 bases are TGTGCCAGCAGTTATAGCCCAGATACGCAGTATTTT. V and J are TRBV2 and TRBJ2-3; no clear D. There are 12 residues in the CDR3. V lost 5 bases to trimming and J lost 4 bases, with 7 bases between them. The V gene's germline CDR1 is SNHLY and CDR2 FYNNEI.

The rearrangement joins TRBV4-1 to TRBJ1-4; 7 nucleotides match TRBD1. V shed 0 bases, J shed 7 bases, and the junction held 2 bases outside the gene matches. The CDR3 totals 14 residues. CDR1 and CDR2 (germline): MGHRA, YSYEKL. The CDR3 region has the DNA TGCGCCAGCAGCCAAGAAGGGGGCTCTGAAAAACTGTTTTTT. Translation gives CASSQEGGSEKLFF.

The rearrangement uses TRBV7-9 and TRBJ2-7; 8 nucleotides align to TRBD2. CDR3 length equals 15 residues. Germline CDR1 SEHNR, CDR2 FQNEAQ (reference sequence). J lost 2 bases, V lost 0 bases, and 3 bases had no gene match. The CDR3 nucleotides are TGTGCCAGCAGCTTAGCAGCGGGAGACACCTACGAGCAGTACTTC. Translated: CASSLAAGDTYEQYF. Based on the CDR3 plus reference TRBV7-9 and TRBJ2-7, the full variable domain is DTGVSQNPRHKITKRGQNVTFRCDPISEHNRLYWYRQTLGQGPEFLTYFQNEAQLEKSRLLSDRFSAERPKGSFSTLEIQRTEQGDSAMYLCASSLAAGDTYEQYFGPGTRLTVT.

The chain has TRBV10-3 and TRBJ2-1, with TRBD1 matching 9 bases. This CDR3 region has 16 residues. Germline values: CDR1 ENHRY, CDR2 SYGVKD. Trimming removed 4 bases from V and 5 bases from J; junction bases left unmatched: 9. Here the CDR3 DNA reads TGTGCCATCAGTGCCTCACAGGGGGCGGGGGACAATGAGCAGTTCTTC. It encodes CAISASQGAGDNEQFF.

The gene calls are TRBV7-9 and TRBJ1-5; TRBD1 aligns across 11 bases. Germline V gene lookup returns CDR1 SEHNR and CDR2 FQNEAQ (reference sequence). This CDR3 region has 19 residues. Losses at the gene ends were 4 bases for V and 2 bases for J; bases not matched to a gene: 13. CDR3 DNA sequence: TGTGCCAGCAGCTCCACAGACCCGGGACAGGGGGGTGGCAATCAGCCCCAGCATTTT. Its translation is CASSSTDPGQGGGNQPQHF.

The V call is TRBV9, the J call TRBJ2-7; 8 nucleotides agree with TRBD1. V gave up 3 bases and J gave up 6 bases; unmatched junction bases: 5. The CDR3 consists of 13 residues. CDR1 and CDR2 from the germline V gene are SGDLS and YYNGEE. CDR3 sequence (DNA): TGTGCCAGCAGCGCCAGGGGGCTCTGCGAGCAGTACTTC. Translating it yields CASSARGLCEQYF.

CDR3 amino acids: CASSQEGRLANEKLFF. As DNA, the CDR3 is TGTGCCAGCAGCCAAGAGGGGCGCCTGGCTAATGAAAAACTGTTTTTT. The chain combines TRBV14 with TRBJ1-4; D possibly corresponds to TRBD1 (5 bases). Germline loops: CDR1 SGHDN, CDR2 FVKESK. Deletions cut 0 bases from V and 3 bases from J, with 11 bases between. The CDR3 consists of 16 residues.

V and J are TRBV6-5 and TRBJ2-3; 7 positions agree with TRBD1. Per germline, CDR1 MNHEY and CDR2 SVGAGI. CDR3 length equals 14 residues. V shed 8 bases, J shed 4 bases, and the junction held 9 bases outside the gene matches. This CDR3 reads CASQPYRGADTQYF. The CDR3 nucleotides read TGTGCCAGCCAACCCTACAGGGGCGCAGATACGCAGTATTTT.

This chain's CDR3 is CAISESTSGKSNEQFF. The CDR3 coding sequence is TGTGCCATCAGTGAGTCCACTAGCGGAAAAAGTAATGAGCAGTTCTTC. This chain links TRBV10-3 with TRBJ2-1; 8 bases are shared with TRBD2. The V segment lost 0 bases and the J segment 7 bases; nucleotides outside the gene matches: 8. CDR1 ENHRY and CDR2 SYGVKD come from the germline V gene. This CDR3 contains 16 residues.